A selection of T cell receptor beta chains follows, all from one sample in a study of shared clonotypes between healthy human individuals. The protocol was immunoSEQ multiplex PCR, while the TCRdb copy is restricted to in-frame clones and leaves out a portion. The sample includes around 2,000,000 clones, around 96% of them seen just once. Sequencing was carried out using naive CD8+ T cells sorted from blood. These receptors originate from a young man in good health. Each CDR3 is given with its conserved first and last residue. A D gene is named only where the DNA matches it firmly. Size values are once, few and many counts, or a class for expanded clones, and some rows have none.

J: TRBJ2-1; D: NA; V: TRBV11-2; size: NA; CDR3: CASSFLGHNEQFF; DNA: TGTGCCAGCAGCTTCTTAGGACACAATGAGCAGTTCTTC
J: TRBJ1-6; D: NA; V: TRBV6-5; size: NA; CDR3: CASSQGGNSPLHF; DNA: TGTGCCTCGTCACAGGGTGGTAATTCACCCCTCCACTTT
J: TRBJ2-7; D: NA; V: TRBV5-4; size: NA; CDR3: CASSLTASYEQYF; DNA: TGTGCCAGCAGCTTGACAGCCTCCTACGAGCAGTACTTC
J: TRBJ2-7; D: TRBD1; V: TRBV7-9; size: NA; CDR3: CASSRDSSYEQYF; DNA: TGTGCCAGCAGCCGGGACAGTTCCTACGAGCAGTACTTC
J: TRBJ2-7; D: TRBD2; V: TRBV27; size: NA; CDR3: CASSLDAGGYEQYF; DNA: TGTGCCAGCAGTTTAGACGCGGGAGGGTACGAGCAGTACTTC
J: TRBJ2-7; D: NA; V: TRBV6-5; size: NA; CDR3: CASSYGQGGYEQYF; DNA: TGTGCCAGCAGTTACGGGCAGGGGGGTTACGAGCAGTACTTC
J: TRBJ1-2; D: NA; V: TRBV9; size: NA; CDR3: CASSPSDGYTF; DNA: TGTGCCAGCAGCCCGAGCGATGGCTACACCTTC
J: TRBJ1-1; D: NA; V: TRBV27; size: once; CDR3: CASSYGRGNTEAFF; DNA: TGTGCCAGCAGTTACGGCAGGGGGAACACTGAAGCTTTCTTT
J: TRBJ2-7; D: NA; V: TRBV11-2; size: NA; CDR3: CASSDPPSRDYEQYF; DNA: TGTGCCAGCAGCGACCCCCCCTCGCGGGACTACGAGCAGTACTTC
J: TRBJ1-4; D: TRBD1; V: TRBV10-2; size: NA; CDR3: CASSIGQGLATNEKLFF; DNA: TGCGCCAGCAGTATAGGACAGGGCCTTGCAACTAATGAAAAACTGTTTTTT
J: TRBJ2-7; D: TRBD1; V: TRBV30; size: NA; CDR3: CASERPDRAILEAFEQYF; DNA: TGTGCCTCTGAACGTCCGGACAGGGCCATTCTGGAAGCCTTCGAGCAGTACTTC
J: TRBJ1-5; D: NA; V: TRBV19; size: NA; CDR3: CASSISETYYQPQHF; DNA: TGTGCCAGTAGTATCTCGGAGACCTATTATCAGCCCCAGCATTTT
J: TRBJ2-5; D: NA; V: TRBV7-3; size: NA; CDR3: CASTNRGVGVQETQYF; DNA: TGTGCCAGCACCAACCGCGGGGTAGGGGTGCAAGAGACCCAGTACTTC
J: TRBJ1-1; D: TRBD1; V: TRBV6-1; size: NA; CDR3: CASSEYGPGGLTEAFF; DNA: TGTGCCAGCAGTGAATATGGGCCAGGGGGCTTGACTGAAGCTTTCTTT
J: TRBJ2-7; D: NA; V: TRBV4-1; size: NA; CDR3: CASSLGRWGYEQYF; DNA: TGCGCCAGCAGCCTCGGCCGTTGGGGCTACGAGCAGTACTTC
J: TRBJ2-1; D: TRBD2; V: TRBV9; size: NA; CDR3: CASSSSGLAGGGAYNEQFF; DNA: TGTGCCAGCAGCTCGTCGGGACTAGCGGGAGGTGGTGCCTACAATGAGCAGTTCTTC
J: TRBJ2-1; D: NA; V: TRBV6-5; size: NA; CDR3: CASSYRGKNNEQFF; DNA: TGTGCCAGCAGTTACCGGGGCAAGAACAATGAGCAGTTCTTC
J: TRBJ2-7; D: NA; V: TRBV9; size: NA; CDR3: CASSAQQGEQYF; DNA: TGTGCCAGCAGCGCCCAACAGGGAGAGCAGTACTTC
J: TRBJ2-7; D: TRBD2; V: TRBV29-1; size: NA; CDR3: CSVELREGQFYEQYF; DNA: TGCAGCGTTGAGCTACGGGAGGGCCAGTTTTACGAGCAGTACTTC
J: TRBJ1-2; D: NA; V: TRBV5-4; size: NA; CDR3: CASSNLGAGFYGYTF; DNA: TGTGCCAGCAGTAACCTTGGGGCAGGGTTCTATGGCTACACCTTC
J: TRBJ2-3; D: NA; V: TRBV11-1; size: NA; CDR3: CASSLAEPDTQYF; DNA: TGTGCCAGCAGCTTAGCGGAACCAGATACGCAGTATTTT
J: TRBJ1-5; D: NA; V: TRBV27; size: NA; CDR3: CASRSRSGSNQPQHF; DNA: TGTGCCAGCAGGTCCCGGTCGGGAAGCAATCAGCCCCAGCATTTT
J: TRBJ2-3; D: NA; V: TRBV6-1; size: NA; CDR3: CASSEFAEGEADTQYF; DNA: TGTGCCAGCAGTGAGTTCGCGGAGGGTGAGGCAGATACGCAGTATTTT
J: TRBJ2-1; D: TRBD1; V: TRBV13; size: NA; CDR3: CASSLGVLLDRGNEQFF; DNA: TGTGCCAGCAGCTTAGGAGTGTTATTGGACAGGGGCAATGAGCAGTTCTTC
J: TRBJ2-7; D: TRBD1; V: TRBV4-3; size: NA; CDR3: CASSTERQGAYEQYF; DNA: TGCGCCAGCAGCACGGAGAGACAGGGGGCCTACGAGCAGTACTTC
J: TRBJ1-5; D: NA; V: TRBV28; size: once; CDR3: CASSFYTGNQPQHF; DNA: TGTGCCAGCAGTTTTTACACCGGGAATCAGCCCCAGCATTTT
J: TRBJ2-1; D: NA; V: TRBV7-3; size: NA; CDR3: CASSLGDYNEQFF; DNA: TGTGCCAGCAGCTTGGGGGACTACAATGAGCAGTTCTTC
J: TRBJ1-1; D: NA; V: TRBV27; size: NA; CDR3: CASSSMGQNTEAFF; DNA: TGTGCCAGCAGTTCGATGGGACAGAACACTGAAGCTTTCTTT
J: TRBJ1-1; D: NA; V: TRBV4-1; size: NA; CDR3: CASSQDPSNTEAFF; DNA: TGCGCCAGCAGCCAAGATCCCTCCAACACTGAAGCTTTCTTT
J: TRBJ2-1; D: NA; V: TRBV9; size: NA; CDR3: CASSGGPYNEQFF; DNA: TGTGCCAGCAGCGGGGGACCCTACAATGAGCAGTTCTTC
J: TRBJ2-4; D: TRBD1; V: TRBV4-1; size: NA; CDR3: CASSPLFTGEIQYF; DNA: TGCGCCAGCAGCCCCCTATTTACAGGGGAAATTCAGTACTTC
J: TRBJ1-2; D: NA; V: TRBV9; size: NA; CDR3: CASSVSSYYGYTF; DNA: TGTGCCAGCAGCGTATCCAGCTATTATGGCTACACCTTC
J: TRBJ2-1; D: TRBD2; V: TRBV27; size: once; CDR3: CASSFPGGNNEQFF; DNA: TGTGCCAGCAGTTTTCCGGGAGGAAACAATGAGCAGTTCTTC
J: TRBJ2-7; D: TRBD1; V: TRBV27; size: NA; CDR3: CASSDRAYEQYF; DNA: TGTGCCAGCAGCGACAGGGCCTACGAGCAGTACTTC
J: TRBJ2-7; D: NA; V: TRBV28; size: NA; CDR3: CASSPDAGQYF; DNA: TGTGCCAGCAGCCCGGACGCCGGGCAGTACTTC
J: TRBJ2-5; D: NA; V: TRBV11-2; size: NA; CDR3: CASSFGTPPRRETQYF; DNA: TGTGCCAGCAGCTTCGGGACACCCCCGAGGAGGGAGACCCAGTACTTC
J: TRBJ2-1; D: TRBD1; V: TRBV11-3; size: NA; CDR3: CASSLGAGTGVNEQFF; DNA: TGTGCCAGCAGCTTAGGGGCCGGGACAGGGGTCAATGAGCAGTTCTTC
J: TRBJ2-7; D: NA; V: TRBV5-1; size: NA; CDR3: CASSLDDSLYEQYF; DNA: TGCGCCAGCAGCTTGGATGACAGCCTCTACGAGCAGTACTTC
J: TRBJ2-3; D: NA; V: TRBV6-1; size: NA; CDR3: CASPDKVTDTQYF; DNA: TGTGCCAGCCCAGACAAGGTTACAGATACGCAGTATTTT
J: TRBJ2-3; D: TRBD2; V: TRBV27; size: once; CDR3: CASGSRLAGDTQYF; DNA: TGTGCCAGCGGGTCGAGACTAGCGGGCGATACGCAGTATTTT
J: TRBJ2-3; D: NA; V: TRBV30; size: once; CDR3: CAWSVMGLTDTQYF; DNA: TGTGCCTGGAGTGTAATGGGCCTCACAGATACGCAGTATTTT
J: TRBJ1-4; D: NA; V: TRBV2; size: NA; CDR3: CASSEAGWDEKLFF; DNA: TGTGCCAGCAGTGAGGCAGGATGGGATGAAAAACTGTTTTTT